This T cell receptor (beta chain) is from a study of Ad26.COV2.S vaccination and SARS-CoV-2 variants. Treatment reported: around 19 received Ad26.COV2.S at low or high dose, single or two shots; 5 received placebo; per-sample allocation not given. Samples analyzed were those drawn on day 63 after the first vaccine or placebo injection. Sequenced by immunoSEQ multiplex PCR; TCRdb stores in-frame clones only, minus some. Counted here are 350,000 to 550,000 clones, 80% to 90% occurring once; the ten biggest clones make up around 2.6%. This CDR3 spans 13 amino acids. The germline V gene encodes CDR1 SNHLY and CDR2 FYNNEI. With 4 bases removed from V and 3 bases from J, the gap between germline ends came to 9 bases. This clone was seen a handful of times.

The sample here was peripheral blood, taken in a trial of Ad26.COV2.S vaccine versus placebo. The gene calls are TRBV2 and TRBJ1-2; D is ambiguous. This sequence was found in a person between 18 and 65 years old who received the Ad26.COV2.S COVID-19 vaccine or a placebo. The CDR3 reads CASSGERDYGYTF. CDR3 DNA sequence: TGTGCCAGCAGTGGGGAGAGGGACTATGGCTACACCTTC. The full variable domain, completed using reference TRBV2 and TRBJ1-2, is EPEVTQTPSHQVTQMGQEVILRCVPISNHLYFYWYRQILGQKVEFLVSFYNNEISEKSEIFDDQFSVERPDGSNFTLKIRSTKLEDSAMYFCASSGERDYGYTFGSGTRLTVV.